The next 21 T cell receptor beta chains were all read from a single sample in a study of T-cell memory formation after mild COVID-19. TCRdb re-analysed the 5' RACE reads in MiXCR, keeping a single row per CDR3 protein. The sample consists of roughly 410,000 distinct CDR3 sequences, about 24% of them appearing once. The sample was PBMCs or a T cell subset sorted from them (not recorded which). These receptor sequences come from an adult woman who had mild COVID-19 (a few samples of this study predate the infection). Cell type and time point are not known.

CDR3 in DNA: TGCAGCGTCGTAGGAGACGAGACCCAGTACTTC. As protein: CSVVGDETQYF. The V call is TRBV29-1, the J call TRBJ2-5; D is undetermined. This CDR3 region has 11 residues. The germline gives CDR1 SQVTM, CDR2 ANQGSEA. The V gene lost 6 bases and the J gene lost 5 bases, with 10 bases spanning the gap.

The rearrangement joins TRBV7-8 to TRBJ1-4; 7 bases agree with TRBD1. Germline values: CDR1 SGHVS, CDR2 FQNEAQ. The junction had 12 bases not matched to a gene; V was cut back by 6 bases and J by 8 bases. The CDR3 is 15 amino acids. CDR3 bases: TGTGCCAGCAGTCGCGGGACAGCAATTCGGGAAAAACTGTTTTTT. Protein product: CASSRGTAIREKLFF. Full variable domain (rest looked up from reference TRBV7-8 and TRBJ1-4): GAGVSQSPRYKVAKRGQDVALRCDPISGHVSLFWYQQALGQGPEFLTYFQNEAQLDKSGLPSDRFFAERPEGSVSTLKIQRTQQEDSAVYLCASSRGTAIREKLFFGSGTQLSVL.

Only a few counts were recorded for this clonotype. The V gene is TRBV5-1, the J gene TRBJ1-1; 10 bases line up with TRBD1. Unmatched junction bases numbered 4, after V lost 4 bases and J lost 4 bases. This CDR3 contains 14 residues. Germline V gives CDR1 SGHRS, CDR2 YFSETQ. In DNA form, the CDR3 reads TGCGCCAGCAGCCAGGGACAGGGGATCACTGAAGCTTTCTTT. Its protein product is CASSQGQGITEAFF.

V gene TRBV20-1 combines with J gene TRBJ2-7, with 10 bases identical to TRBD1. V shed 6 bases and J 6 bases; nucleotides not matched to a gene: 5. The CDR3 runs to 12 residues. From germline, CDR1 is DFQATT and CDR2 SNEGSKA (reference sequence). The CDR3 sequence is CSAPTGGSEQYF. DNA of the CDR3: TGCAGTGCCCCGACAGGGGGCAGCGAGCAGTACTTC.

The chain carries TRBV20-1 and TRBJ1-6; a weak D match, TRBD1 (6 bases). The V gene's germline CDR1 is DFQATT and CDR2 SNEGSKA (reference sequence). The CDR3 totals 13 residues. Trimming took off 3 bases at V and 7 bases at J, with 10 bases between the two ends. CDR3 nucleotide sequence: TGCAGTGCTAGCGGGGGCCCGAATTCACCCCTCCACTTT. Encoded protein: CSASGGPNSPLHF.

This chain connects TRBV6-2 or TRBV6-3 to TRBJ2-7; 7 bases match TRBD2. The CDR3 is 14 residues long. Germline loops: CDR1 MNHEY, CDR2 SVGEGT. V lost 4 bases, J lost 3 bases, and 6 bases stayed unmatched. The CDR3 bases are TGTGCCAGCAGTTTTGGAGCGGGGAGCTACGAGCAGTACTTC. Protein: CASSFGAGSYEQYF.

V usage is TRBV7-2 and J usage is TRBJ1-1; D remains unclear. CDR1 is SGHTA, CDR2 FQGNSA, per germline. The CDR3 totals 13 residues. The V end lost 7 bases, the J end lost 4 bases, and 13 bases lay between the germline ends. CDR3 residues: CASTPVSGTEAFF. CDR3 bases: TGTGCCAGCACCCCAGTGAGCGGCACTGAAGCTTTCTTT.

The V call is TRBV6-2 or TRBV6-3, the J call TRBJ2-5; 10 bases line up with TRBD2. CDR1 is MNHEY and CDR2 is SVGEGT in the germline V gene. After removal of 6 bases from V and 4 bases from J, the junction contained 8 bases not matched to a gene. The CDR3 length is 15 residues. The DNA for the CDR3 is TGTGCCAGCAGGATCGGATCTAGCGGGAGAGAGACCCAGTACTTC. Protein product: CASRIGSSGRETQYF.

The CDR3 DNA is TGTGCCAGCAGCTTGGACAGGGGGATGCAAGAGACCCAGTACTTC. Translation: CASSLDRGMQETQYF. The chain recombines TRBV7-2 with TRBJ2-5; 10 nucleotides align to TRBD1. Germline V gene sequence: CDR1 SGHTA, CDR2 FQGNSA. V lost 3 bases, J lost 2 bases, and 3 bases stayed unmatched. CDR3 length: 15 amino acids.

This chain joins TRBV5-1 and TRBJ2-1; TRBD2 agrees at 8 bases. V dropped 0 bases and J dropped 6; count of bases not matched to a gene: 5. In germline, CDR1 is SGHRS, CDR2 YFSETQ. The CDR3 is 15 residues long. The CDR3 protein is CASSLGGGGSNEQFF. The CDR3 nucleotides read TGCGCCAGCAGCTTGGGGGGCGGGGGGTCCAATGAGCAGTTCTTC.

This chain uses TRBV20-1 with TRBJ2-1, with a tentative D call TRBD2 (6 bases). CDR3 length: 13 amino acids. Germline V gene sequence: CDR1 DFQATT, CDR2 SNEGSKA (reference sequence). The germline V and J ends were trimmed by 6 bases and 6 bases, with 15 bases remaining between them. CDR3 region: CSAAGGVSNEQFF. In DNA form, the CDR3 reads TGCAGTGCCGCTGGCGGGGTGTCCAATGAGCAGTTCTTC.

The chain joins TRBV2 to TRBJ1-1; the match to TRBD1 covers 8 bases. V lost 6 bases and J lost 6; bases outside the gene matches: 12. The germline V gene encodes CDR1 SNHLY and CDR2 FYNNEI. This CDR3 region has 15 residues. The CDR3 region is CASRGGGQGRAEAFF. As DNA, the CDR3 is TGTGCCAGCAGAGGGGGCGGACAGGGCCGCGCTGAAGCTTTCTTT.

The CDR3 sequence is CASSKPGSSPLHF. CDR3 DNA: TGTGCCAGCAGCAAACCCGGGAGCTCACCCCTCCACTTT. V gene TRBV11-3 combines with J gene TRBJ1-6; D is uncertain. The CDR3 spans 13 residues. V lost 5 bases, J lost 10 bases, and 12 bases lay in between. Per germline, CDR1 SGHNT and CDR2 YENEEA. Full variable domain (outside the CDR3, taken from reference TRBV11-3 and TRBJ1-6): EAGVVQSPRYKIIEKKQPVAFWCNPISGHNTLYWYLQNLGQGPELLIRYENEEAVDDSQLPKDRFSAERLKGVDSTLKIQPAELGDSAVYLCASSKPGSSPLHFGNGTRLTVT.

A few counts support this clonotype. The V call is TRBV7-2, the J call TRBJ2-1; D not certain. CDR1 is SGHTA, CDR2 FQGNSA, per germline. V lost 5 bases to trimming and J lost 10 bases, with 21 bases between them. This CDR3 has 15 amino acids. As DNA, the CDR3 is TGTGCCAGCAGCGCGAGTTCCCCCGGAGTGTGGGAGCAGTTCTTC. Its translation is CASSASSPGVWEQFF.

This clonotype occurred many times. V usage is TRBV4-1 and J usage is TRBJ1-5; 7 bases are a match to TRBD1. This CDR3 contains 16 residues. Trimming cost V 1 base and J 3 bases; bases outside gene matches: 6. CDR1 is MGHRA, CDR2 YSYEKL, per germline. The CDR3 DNA sequence: TGCGCCAGCAGCCAAGCTGAGGGGGCAGTCAATCAGCCCCAGCATTTT. Translation gives CASSQAEGAVNQPQHF.

This clonotype was counted a few times. DNA of the CDR3: TGTGCCAGCAGCCAGCGGGTGAATTCACCCCTCCACTTT. It specifies CASSQRVNSPLHF. V is TRBV3-1 and J is TRBJ1-6; D uncertain. Germline V gives CDR1 LGHDT, CDR2 YNNKEL (reference sequence). CDR3 length: 13 amino acids. The V and J ends lost 3 bases and 7 bases respectively, with 7 bases between them. The variable domain in full, completed from reference TRBV3-1 and TRBJ1-6, reads DTAVSQTPKYLVTQMGNDKSIKCEQNLGHDTMYWYKQDSKKFLKIMFSYNNKELIINETVPNRFSPKSPDKAHLNLHINSLELGDSAVYFCASSQRVNSPLHFGNGTRLTVT.

The sample holds a few counts of this clonotype. The V call is TRBV29-1, the J call TRBJ1-5; tentative D call: TRBD1 (6 bases). Looked up from germline, CDR1 is SQVTM and CDR2 is ANQGSEA. The CDR3 length is 12 residues. The germline V and J ends were trimmed by 4 bases and 6 bases, with 10 bases remaining between them. The CDR3 DNA reads as TGCAGCGTTGCAGGGGACGCTCAGCCCCAGCATTTT. It yields the protein CSVAGDAQPQHF.

The chain combines TRBV29-1 with TRBJ1-2; D ambiguous. V shed 0 bases and J shed 5 bases, with 13 bases lying between them. This CDR3 is 14 amino acids long. The germline V gene has CDR1 SQVTM and CDR2 ANQGSEA. CDR3 sequence reads: CSVEDRFGTYGYTF. As DNA, the CDR3 is TGCAGCGTTGAAGATCGTTTCGGAACTTATGGCTACACCTTC.

The rearrangement uses TRBV5-1 and TRBJ2-5; 10 bases agree with TRBD2. The CDR3 contains 15 residues. V was clipped by 4 bases and J by 5 bases; unmatched bases: 8. Germline V gene data show CDR1 as SGHRS and CDR2 as YFSETQ. As DNA, the CDR3 is TGCGCCAGCAGCACAACTAGCGGGGATGGGGAGACCCAGTACTTC. This encodes CASSTTSGDGETQYF.

V is TRBV19 and J is TRBJ2-1; 14 bases are shared with TRBD2. Trimming cost V 3 bases and J 8 bases; bases outside gene matches: 6. Germline loops: CDR1 LNHDA, CDR2 SQIVND (reference sequence). The CDR3 has 16 residues. CDR3 DNA sequence: TGTGCCAGTAGTATGATGGCGGGACTAGCGGGAGATGAGCAGTTCTTC. Translation: CASSMMAGLAGDEQFF.

V and J are TRBV4-1 and TRBJ2-7; a weak D match, TRBD1 (5 bases). Looked up from germline, CDR1 is MGHRA and CDR2 is YSYEKL. The ends were cut back, 1 base at V and 2 bases at J, with 9 bases in the middle. CDR3 size: 14 residues. CDR3 DNA: TGCGCCAGCAGCCAAGGTTCAGGGCCCTACGAGCAGTACTTC. Its protein is CASSQGSGPYEQYF.